The 22 T cell receptor beta chains below were found in one sample sequenced in a study of OX40 agonist ivuxolimab in advanced cancers. Profiled with immunoSEQ multiplex PCR; TCRdb holds only in-frame clones, not every one. The table shows 87,000 or so clones, with around 85% occurring only once. The starting material was CD4+ or CD8+ T cells sorted from blood, obtained in a trial of the OX40 agonist ivuxolimab. The receptors shown here come from an adult with an advanced solid tumor such as melanoma, head and neck, liver or kidney cancer.

V gene TRBV19 combines with J gene TRBJ2-1; D unresolved. The germline CDR1 and CDR2 sequences are LNHDA and SQIVND (reference sequence). Deletions cut 2 bases from V and 3 bases from J, with 8 bases between. This CDR3 spans 14 amino acids. In DNA form, the CDR3 reads TGTGCCAGTAGTATAACGGCGGTCTACAATGAGCAGTTCTTC. It codes for CASSITAVYNEQFF.

V usage is TRBV27 and J usage is TRBJ1-5; 7 nucleotides match TRBD1. Trimming removed 6 bases from V and 4 bases from J; junction bases left unmatched: 12. Per the germline V gene, CDR1 is MNHEY and CDR2 is SMNVEV (reference sequence). The CDR3 covers 16 residues. Here the CDR3 DNA reads TGTGCCAGCAGGAAATCCTTCGACAGGGATAATCAGCCCCAGCATTTT. It translates to CASRKSFDRDNQPQHF.

The chain combines TRBV28 with TRBJ2-1, with 7 bases aligning to TRBD1. Germline V gene data show CDR1 as MDHEN and CDR2 as SYDVKM. The trim removed 7 bases at V and 0 bases at J, leaving 9 bases unmatched. The CDR3 has 16 residues. The DNA for the CDR3 is TGTGCCAGCATTCAAACAGGGGTAGGCTCCTACAATGAGCAGTTCTTC. As protein: CASIQTGVGSYNEQFF.

This chain joins TRBV7-9 and TRBJ2-7, with D maybe TRBD2 (6 bases). The CDR3 consists of 16 residues. The germline gives CDR1 SEHNR, CDR2 FQNEAQ (reference sequence). Trimming removed 4 bases at V and 0 bases at J, with 16 bases between. CDR3 sequence: CASSSTGGDASYEQYF. The DNA for the CDR3 is TGTGCCAGCAGCTCTACCGGGGGTGACGCCTCCTACGAGCAGTACTTC.

This chain uses TRBV11-2 with TRBJ2-1, with D perhaps matching TRBD1 or TRBD2 (5 bases each). V lost 7 bases to trimming and J lost 5 bases, with 15 bases between them. The CDR3 loop spans 14 amino acids. Germline loops: CDR1 SGHAT, CDR2 FQNNGV. The CDR3 sequence: CASTPVGTNNEQFF. DNA of the CDR3: TGTGCCAGCACCCCTGTGGGGACGAACAATGAGCAGTTCTTC.

The rearrangement links TRBV2 to TRBJ2-1; 9 nucleotides align to TRBD2. Germline V gene lookup returns CDR1 SNHLY and CDR2 FYNNEI. The CDR3 loop spans 13 amino acids. V lost 4 bases and J lost 8; bases outside the gene matches: 3. CDR3 DNA sequence: TGTGCCAGCAGTGCGGGACTAGCCCATGAGCAGTTCTTC. This encodes CASSAGLAHEQFF.

With respect to this clone: Other DNA sequences of this sample code for an identical CDR3. The V and J genes are TRBV11-2 and TRBJ2-5, with a possible D match to TRBD2 (5 bases). V gave up 1 base and J gave up 1 base, with 7 bases separating them. This CDR3 has 14 residues. Germline loops: CDR1 SGHAT, CDR2 FQNNGV. CDR3 in amino acids: CASSLAGSQETQYF. CDR3 nucleotide sequence: TGTGCCAGCAGCTTAGCGGGGTCCCAAGAGACCCAGTACTTC.

The chain has TRBV30 and TRBJ2-7; D gene ambiguous. The CDR3 loop spans 11 amino acids. The germline CDR1 and CDR2 sequences are GTSNPN and SVGIG (reference sequence). Trimming removed 8 bases from V and 6 bases from J, with 14 bases in between. The CDR3 DNA reads as TGTGCCGGGGTGGAGAAGCTCGAGCAGTACTTC. Its protein product is CAGVEKLEQYF.

The CDR3 protein is CASSLPGPEAFF. The DNA of the CDR3 is TGCGCCAGCAGCTTACCGGGACCTGAAGCTTTCTTT. The rearrangement uses TRBV5-1 and TRBJ1-1, with D possibly TRBD1 on 5 matching bases. Germline V gene sequence: CDR1 SGHRS, CDR2 YFSETQ. V shed 2 bases and J shed 6 bases, with 8 bases lying between them. This CDR3 has 12 residues.

The V call is TRBV4-1, the J call TRBJ2-5, with a possible D match to TRBD2 (6 bases). The V end was cut by 2 bases, the J end by 5 bases, with 12 bases between. CDR1 MGHRA and CDR2 YSYEKL come from the germline V gene. The CDR3 has 14 residues. In DNA form, the CDR3 reads TGCGCCAGCAGCCAAACGTTACGGGAGGAGACCCAGTACTTC. As protein: CASSQTLREETQYF.

The genes are TRBV18 and TRBJ2-7; TRBD1 aligns across 7 bases. The CDR3 length is 15 residues. V trimming: 6 bases; J trimming: 7 bases; junction bases outside the gene matches: 15. Germline loops: CDR1 KGHSH, CDR2 LQKENI. CDR3 sequence (DNA): TGTGCCAGCTCCCTCAGTAGACAGGGCAGTCAAGAGCAGTACTTC. This codes for CASSLSRQGSQEQYF.

This clone is a singleton in its sample. The rearrangement joins TRBV7-3 to TRBJ1-1; TRBD1 agrees at 8 bases. This CDR3 has 13 amino acids. Germline V gene data show CDR1 as SGHTA and CDR2 as FQGTGA. V lost 4 bases and J lost 8; bases outside the gene matches: 6. CDR3 in DNA: TGTGCCAGCAGCTGGGTACAGGGGGGAGAAGCTTTCTTT. The encoded protein is CASSWVQGGEAFF.

This chain joins TRBV6-1 and TRBJ2-5; D tentatively fits TRBD1 or TRBD2 (5 bases each). CDR3 length: 12 residues. Germline CDR1 and CDR2: MNHNS and SASEGT. Trimming cost V 0 bases and J 11 bases, with 10 bases left between them. The CDR3 bases are TGTGCCAGCAGTGAAGCTGGGGGTGCGCAGTACTTC. It is translated as CASSEAGGAQYF.

Turning to this clone: One end of the junction is discordant with germline, which a read error may explain. The rearrangement links TRBV11-3 to TRBJ2-7, with 8 positions matching TRBD1. Germline V lookup: CDR1 SGHNT, CDR2 YENEEA. The length of the CDR3 is 14 residues. The CDR3 bases are TGTGCCAGAAGCTTATGGACAGGGTACGACGAGCAGTACTTC. Translating gives CARSLWTGYDEQYF.

The genes are TRBV13 and TRBJ2-1; no definite D call. The germline CDR1 and CDR2 sequences are PRHDT and FYEKMQ (reference sequence). The V end was cut by 4 bases, the J end by 7 bases, with 5 bases between. CDR3 length: 11 residues. The CDR3 sequence: CASSYDNEQFF. CDR3 coding DNA: TGTGCCAGCAGCTATGATAATGAGCAGTTCTTC.

The chain employs TRBV7-2 and TRBJ1-1; weak D call: TRBD1 (6 bases). Per the germline V gene, CDR1 is SGHTA and CDR2 is FQGNSA. Trimming removed 3 bases from V and 1 base from J, with 12 bases in between. The CDR3 has 15 residues. CDR3 DNA sequence: TGTGCCAGCAGCTTGGGGGGGCTCGGGAACACTGAAGCTTTCTTT. Translating gives CASSLGGLGNTEAFF.

The chain uses TRBV30 and TRBJ1-2, with D maybe TRBD1 (6 bases). V lost 2 bases, J lost 7 bases, and 14 bases lay in between. This CDR3 has 13 residues. Germline V gene sequence: CDR1 GTSNPN, CDR2 SVGIG (reference sequence). For the CDR3, the DNA is TGTGCCTGGAGTTTGGGCAGGGGAAGTGGCTACACCTTC. Translation: CAWSLGRGSGYTF.

In its sample, this clone was seen once. The chain carries TRBV7-2 and TRBJ1-1; 7 bases line up with TRBD1. After removal of 0 bases from V and 2 bases from J, the junction contained 3 bases not matched to a gene. Germline-derived CDR1 and CDR2 are SGHTA and FQGNSA. The length of the CDR3 is 15 residues. Here the CDR3 reads CASSLAGGFNTEAFF. In DNA form, the CDR3 reads TGTGCCAGCAGCTTAGCAGGGGGCTTTAACACTGAAGCTTTCTTT.

The chain links TRBV7-2 to TRBJ2-5; TRBD2 is a possible D gene (7 bases). Germline V CDR1 and CDR2: SGHTA, FQGNSA. Trimming took off 4 bases at V and 4 bases at J, with 13 bases between the two ends. The CDR3 runs 14 residues. The CDR3: CASSSGGLAETQYF. The CDR3 DNA sequence: TGTGCCAGCAGCTCCGGGGGGCTCGCAGAGACCCAGTACTTC.

V gene TRBV7-9 combines with J gene TRBJ2-3; 9 bases map to TRBD2. This CDR3 has 13 amino acids. V trimming: 4 bases; J trimming: 5 bases; junction bases outside the gene matches: 1. The germline CDR1 and CDR2 sequences are SEHNR and FQNEAQ (reference sequence). The chain's CDR3 is CASSSSGIDTQYF. As DNA, the CDR3 is TGTGCCAGCAGCTCTAGCGGGATAGATACGCAGTATTTT.

This clone was found a few times. The J gene is TRBJ1-2, the V gene TRBV5-1; D may be TRBD1 (6 bases). CDR3 length equals 15 residues. V shed 0 bases and J shed 5 bases, with 14 bases lying between them. CDR1 and CDR2 from the germline V gene are SGHRS and YFSETQ. The CDR3: CASSLETGRGYGYTF. The CDR3 bases are TGCGCCAGCAGCTTGGAGACAGGCCGTGGGTATGGCTACACCTTC.

The chain links TRBV18 to TRBJ2-1; TRBD1 agrees at 9 bases. After removal of 3 bases from V and 8 bases from J, the junction contained 8 bases not matched to a gene. CDR1 is KGHSH and CDR2 is LQKENI in the germline V gene. There are 15 residues in the CDR3. The CDR3 DNA reads as TGTGCCAGCTCACCTCCGGGACAGGGTAGATATGAGCAGTTCTTC. This translates into CASSPPGQGRYEQFF.